Sequencing of this T cell receptor beta chain was carried out in a study of Graves' ophthalmopathy and Graves' hyperthyroidism (dated by TCRdb to 2016 to 2019). Describing the broader study: Peripheral blood was collected at initial diagnosis, prior to any treatment. In total, approximately 130 blood samples were TCR-sequenced: approximately 42 ophthalmopathy, 75 hyperthyroidism and about 17 hyperthyroidism-to-ophthalmopathy patients. A discovery set of 95 to 100 patients (43 ophthalmopathy, some 58 stable hyperthyroidism) was enrolled to explore V-J signatures distinguishing ophthalmopathy from hyperthyroidism. The study used signatures of the TCR beta repertoire to tell Graves' ophthalmopathy apart from Graves' hyperthyroidism and to predict which patients would progress to ophthalmopathy. In roughly 6 hyperthyroidism patients, the T-cell repertoires found in thyroid tissue were compared with those found in blood. The independent validation cohort included about 19 hyperthyroidism patients plus 17 patients who later progressed from hyperthyroidism to ophthalmopathy. Once sampling was done, hyperthyroidism patients were given methimazole at a starting dose of 30 mg daily, while ophthalmopathy patients were given high-dose intravenous methylprednisolone. The paper as a whole reports these results and caveats: In validation, the model predicted ophthalmopathy progression with over 60% sensitivity and roughly 72% specificity; around twelve predicted patients were CT-confirmed with GO in a median of approximately 6.5 months. Among expanded thyroid clonotypes with frequency above 0.001, most also showed up in blood, which suggests that blood repertoires may reflect the thyroid immune response. No statistical method was used to set the sample size in advance, and the investigators knew which group each participant was assigned to. The 13-signature model separated ophthalmopathy from stable hyperthyroidism with approximately 90% sensitivity and 81% to 82% specificity in cross-validation, and 80%/75% in the test set.

Ophthalmopathy patients had moderately to severely active disease, Clinical Activity Score of at least 3, NOSPECS grade of at least 4, and disease duration under 3 months. Patients were excluded if they had other autoimmune diseases, uncontrolled infections, pregnancy or lactation. Clinical symptoms, serum thyroxine, TRAb, thyroid ultrasound and orbital computed tomography were used for diagnosis. Using Ficoll-Paque density gradient centrifugation, PBMCs were isolated from about 9.4 ml of fresh peripheral blood. Total RNA was extracted using Trizol reagent, and RNA quality was checked on an Agilent 2100 Bioanalyzer. About this clonotype itself: Its cognate antigen has yet to be identified. Per-nucleotide qualities are absent, and no much larger clonotype sits a single base away.

V is reduced by 4 bases and J by 2 bases, leaving a spacing of 12 bases between them. Its CDR3 holds 15 amino acids, cysteine through phenylalanine. The DNA shown is the 45-base CDR3, in frame from base 1. For repertoire sequencing, the TCR beta CDR3 regions were amplified from RNA transcripts. A first-round RT-PCR used HTBI primers with the Qiagen OneStep RT-PCR kit, followed by a second-round multiplex PCR, size selection and purification. Libraries were sequenced on an Illumina HiSeq2000 using paired-end 100 bp reads. The authors processed their data as follows. SOAPnuke was used to process the reads, throwing out any read that had adapters, had uncalled bases, had a mean Phred below 15, or lacked an exact constant-primer or identifier match. High-quality paired reads were merged with COPE v1.2.5. Clonotypes were defined as unique nucleotide sequences and were aligned to IMGT TRB V, D and J references using MiTCR v1.1. Analysis was restricted to V-J combinations with a frequency above 0.0001, which covered roughly 99% of repertoires. A TCR clonal expansion and chaos score per V-J combination was defined as the ratio of F50 clonal expansion to chaos observed in the TCRdist matrix. Welch's t-statistics and random forest were used to reduce features to more than ten V-J combinations, which were fed into a naive Bayes classifier. The similarity between thyroid and blood repertoires was quantified using the Morisita-Horn index. TCRdb applied fastp at Q25 and MiXCR to the public reads, then kept only in-frame beta chains. Every entry covers one CDR3 protein and lists the most common genes and DNA from its rows. The V and J calls follow TCRdb's processing rather than the paper's. The sample yields 650,000 to 900,000 distinct CDR3 sequences; around 40% were counted once. About 40% of the sample comes from the top ten.

The chain links TRBV12-3 or TRBV12-4 with TRBJ1-5, with the D gene too uncertain to name. This receptor was obtained from an adult man with Graves' ophthalmopathy. Input material: peripheral blood. Here is the DNA: TGTGCCAGCAGTTACGAAGGGTCTGGCAATCAGCCCCAGCATTTT. This is translated as CASSYEGSGNQPQHF.